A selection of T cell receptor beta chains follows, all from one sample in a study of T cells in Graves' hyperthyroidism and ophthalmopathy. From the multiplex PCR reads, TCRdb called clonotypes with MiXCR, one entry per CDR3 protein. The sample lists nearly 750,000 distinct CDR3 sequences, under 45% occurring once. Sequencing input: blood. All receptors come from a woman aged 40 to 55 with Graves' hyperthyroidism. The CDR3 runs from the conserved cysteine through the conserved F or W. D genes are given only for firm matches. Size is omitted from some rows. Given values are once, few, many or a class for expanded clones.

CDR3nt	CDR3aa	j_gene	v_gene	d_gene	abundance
TGTGCCAGCAGCTTACGTAACTATCAGCCCCAGCATTTT	CASSLRNYQPQHF	TRBJ1-5	TRBV7-8	-	many
TGTGCCAGCAGCACAGAGCGGGGGGGAGAGACCCAGTACTTC	CASSTERGGETQYF	TRBJ2-5	TRBV6-2/TRBV6-3	TRBD2	-
TGTGCCAGCAGTTCTGCGACTTCCTACGAGCAGTACTTC	CASSSATSYEQYF	TRBJ2-7	TRBV25-1	-	-
TGTGCCAGTAGGGTGAGCATTGAAGCTTTCTTT	CASRVSIEAFF	TRBJ1-1	TRBV19	-	-
TGTGCCAGCAGGATCGACAATGAAGCTTTCTTT	CASRIDNEAFF	TRBJ1-1	TRBV7-9	-	many
TGCGCCAGCCAAGGGACTAGCGGGACCTACGAGCAGTACTTC	CASQGTSGTYEQYF	TRBJ2-7	TRBV10-2	TRBD2	many
TGCGCCAGCAGGAGACAGGGCCAAAATTCACCCCTCCACTTT	CASRRQGQNSPLHF	TRBJ1-6	TRBV5-1	TRBD1	-
TGCAGTGGGGTGAGGGGGAATCAGCCCCAGCATTTT	CSGVRGNQPQHF	TRBJ1-5	TRBV20-1	-	many
TGTGCCAGCAGCTCCCCAGCAATGCGAGAGACCCAGTACTTC	CASSSPAMRETQYF	TRBJ2-5	TRBV7-8	-	-
TGTGCCAGCAGCTTGGAGTCAGGACAAGAGACCCAGTACTTC	CASSLESGQETQYF	TRBJ2-5	TRBV5-6	-	few
TGTGCCAGCAGCCGCCGATGGAATGAGCAGTTCTTC	CASSRRWNEQFF	TRBJ2-1	TRBV11-2	-	-
TGTGCCAGCAGCTTTGCCGGGACACACACCGGGGAGCTGTTTTTT	CASSFAGTHTGELFF	TRBJ2-2	TRBV7-8	-	-
TGCGCCACCTCGACTAGCGGGGCCAACACCGGGGAGCTGTTTTTT	CATSTSGANTGELFF	TRBJ2-2	TRBV10-2	TRBD2	-
TGTGCCAGCAGCTTAGATCTCGGCGCGAAAGGGGGTACAACTAATGAAAAACTGTTTTTT	CASSLDLGAKGGTTNEKLFF	TRBJ1-4	TRBV7-6	-	-
TGTGCCAGCAGTTACGGCAGGACCTACGAGCAGTACTTC	CASSYGRTYEQYF	TRBJ2-7	TRBV6-2/TRBV6-3	-	many
TGTGCCAGCAGCCAGGAAACTGAACGTATTGAAGCTTTCTTT	CASSQETERIEAFF	TRBJ1-1	TRBV4-2	-	-
TGTGCCAGCAGCTTGGTGGCGCTGGCAGGGCACGAGCAGTACTTC	CASSLVALAGHEQYF	TRBJ2-7	TRBV7-9	-	-
TGTGCCAGCAGGGCAGACAGACTCAATCAGCCCCAGCATTTT	CASRADRLNQPQHF	TRBJ1-5	TRBV9	-	once
TGTGCTAGCAGTTCGGGACTAGTCGGCAATGAGCAGTTCTTC	CASSSGLVGNEQFF	TRBJ2-1	TRBV7-7	TRBD2	few
TGTGCCAGCAGCCCGGCTTTGGCGCGGTCACCCCTCCACTTT	CASSPALARSPLHF	TRBJ1-6	TRBV4-2	-	few
TGTGCCATTCTTGGCGGGGACGACACAGATACGCAGTATTTT	CAILGGDDTDTQYF	TRBJ2-3	TRBV10-3	-	few
TGTGCCAGCAGCGTAGAGGACAGGGGCCTTTATGGCTACACCTTC	CASSVEDRGLYGYTF	TRBJ1-2	TRBV9	TRBD1	few
TGCGCCAGCAGCCAACTGGACAGGCGGAACACTGAAGCTTTCTTT	CASSQLDRRNTEAFF	TRBJ1-1	TRBV4-3	TRBD1	few
TGTGCCAGCAGCGCAGTTACGACTCAGTACTTC	CASSAVTTQYF	TRBJ2-5	TRBV7-9	-	-
TGTGCCAGCAGCGTACACCCACCCGGACAGGGGGAATGTGGTTCACCCCTCCACTTT	CASSVHPPGQGECGSPLHF	TRBJ1-6	TRBV5-4	TRBD1	-
TGTGCCAGCGAGGCGGGCTATGGCTACACCTTC	CASEAGYGYTF	TRBJ1-2	TRBV25-1	-	-
TGTGCCAGCAGCTTATTCGCCGGAAGCAATCAGCCCCAGCATTTT	CASSLFAGSNQPQHF	TRBJ1-5	TRBV7-2	-	few
TGTGCCAGCAGAACCGGGACAACGAGCTCCTATAATTCACCCCTCCACTTT	CASRTGTTSSYNSPLHF	TRBJ1-6	TRBV19	-	-
TGCGCCAGCAGCTTGGTATCGGCAGGAGGACGCGGCTACACCTTC	CASSLVSAGGRGYTF	TRBJ1-2	TRBV5-1	-	-
TGTGCCAGCAGTGGGTCCAAGACAGGGGAGACCCAGTACTTC	CASSGSKTGETQYF	TRBJ2-5	TRBV2	TRBD1	-
TGCGCCAGCAGCCAAGATCGAACAGGGTATCCCCTCCACTTT	CASSQDRTGYPLHF	TRBJ1-6	TRBV4-3	-	-
TGTGCCATCAGTGAGCGGGTGGGACTAGCGGGAGGGCCGAAGGACTTC	CAISERVGLAGGPKDF	TRBJ2-5	TRBV10-3	TRBD2	-
TGTGCCAGCGCGGTGGAGGGGGGGGAAAAACTGTTTTTT	CASAVEGGEKLFF	TRBJ1-4	TRBV19	-	few
TGCGCCAGCAGCCATCCGGGACAGGGGGTAGGCTACACCTTC	CASSHPGQGVGYTF	TRBJ1-2	TRBV4-3	TRBD1	-
TGCGCCAGCAGCGAGGGGCGAATCTCCTTATCGAACACTGAAGCTTTCTTT	CASSEGRISLSNTEAFF	TRBJ1-1	TRBV4-1	-	-
TGTGCCAGCAGCCCGAGAGTACACCTAGAAGCTTTCTTT	CASSPRVHLEAFF	TRBJ1-1	TRBV11-3	-	-
TGCAGCACCTCGGGGGCGGAAGGAGATGGCTACACCTTC	CSTSGAEGDGYTF	TRBJ1-2	TRBV29-1	-	-
TGCAGCTTGAGTCAGGGCGAGACCCAGTACTTC	CSLSQGETQYF	TRBJ2-5	TRBV29-1	-	-
TGCAGTGCTAGAGTGGAGGGACAGGGAGGCCCTGGGGCCAACGTCCTGACTTTC	CSARVEGQGGPGANVLTF	TRBJ2-6	TRBV20-1	TRBD1	-
TGTGCCAGCCAGCGGGAGAACACCGGGGAGCTGTTTTTT	CASQRENTGELFF	TRBJ2-2	TRBV5-4	TRBD2	few
TGTGCCAGCAGCTCCAGGGAGGACACTGAAGCTTTCTTT	CASSSREDTEAFF	TRBJ1-1	TRBV7-3	-	many
TGTGCCAGCAGTAAGAATCAGCCCCAGCATTTT	CASSKNQPQHF	TRBJ1-5	TRBV28	-	-
TGTGCCAGCAGCTTGACAGCCCTAAACACTGAAGCTTTCTTT	CASSLTALNTEAFF	TRBJ1-1	TRBV5-4	-	-
TGTGCCAGCAGCCATCCTGGAAACACCATATATTTT	CASSHPGNTIYF	TRBJ1-3	TRBV14	-	many
TGTGCCAGCATCGAACAGCGCAGGGGAGCCTATAATTCACCCCTCCACTTT	CASIEQRRGAYNSPLHF	TRBJ1-6	TRBV7-9	-	-
TGCGCCAGCAGCCAAGATGGCGGGGGAGGAGTGGAGACCCAGTACTTC	CASSQDGGGGVETQYF	TRBJ2-5	TRBV4-3	TRBD2	-
TGTGCCAGCAGCCCCGCTAAGGGGTTCAAAGCTTTCTTT	CASSPAKGFKAFF	TRBJ1-1	TRBV7-9	-	few
TGTGCCAGCAGCTTGGGGGACCTGGGGGCCGAGCAGTACTTC	CASSLGDLGAEQYF	TRBJ2-7	TRBV5-4	-	-
TGTGCCAGCAGTCACCACTTACAGGGCCAAGTTGGCTACACCTTC	CASSHHLQGQVGYTF	TRBJ1-2	TRBV12-3/TRBV12-4	-	-
TGCGCCAGCAGCCCAGGGGCAGCCAATTCACCCCTCCACTTT	CASSPGAANSPLHF	TRBJ1-6	TRBV5-1	-	-
TGTGCCAGCAGTCAGGGGACCCTTCAAACTAATTCACCCCTCCACTTT	CASSQGTLQTNSPLHF	TRBJ1-6	TRBV2	-	-
TGTGCCAGCAGCTTAGGTGGTTACAGGGCGGGAGGCTACACCTTC	CASSLGGYRAGGYTF	TRBJ1-2	TRBV7-9	-	few
TGCGCCAGCAGCCAAGATTTGGGGGGGCGGTACGAGCAGTACTTC	CASSQDLGGRYEQYF	TRBJ2-7	TRBV7-9	-	-
TGTGCCAGCAGCCAAGGGACAAGGAAGCAGTACTTC	CASSQGTRKQYF	TRBJ2-7	TRBV3-1	-	once
TGTGCCAGCCGGACCCTACCGACAGGCGCTGAAGCTTTCTTT	CASRTLPTGAEAFF	TRBJ1-1	TRBV6-5	-	few
TGTGCCAGTAAACAGGCCATGAACACTGAAGCTTTCTTT	CASKQAMNTEAFF	TRBJ1-1	TRBV12-3/TRBV12-4	-	-
TGCGCCAGCAGTGAGTCGTGGGGGACGGTTAACTATGGCTACACCTTC	CASSESWGTVNYGYTF	TRBJ1-2	TRBV10-2	-	-
TGTGCCAGCAGTTACCCCGAGCGGTGGACTGAAGCTTTCTTT	CASSYPERWTEAFF	TRBJ1-1	TRBV7-9	-	-
TGCAGCGTTGCGAGTTTAGACCCAGGGCTCTATGGCTACACCTTC	CSVASLDPGLYGYTF	TRBJ1-2	TRBV29-1	-	-